The clone carrying this TCR beta chain is a singleton in its sample. The entry originates in a study of T cell changes during pregnancy in multiple sclerosis. Sequencing used immunoSEQ multiplex PCR; TCRdb keeps in-frame clones, though not all of them. The data contain 33,000 or so clones, about nine tenths of them singletons. In germline, CDR1 is MGHRA, CDR2 YSYEKL. This CDR3 has 16 amino acids. V shed 4 bases and J shed 3 bases, with 19 bases lying between them. This specimen was CD8+ T cells from peripheral blood mononuclear cells, taken in the second trimester of pregnancy. This chain joins TRBV4-1 and TRBJ2-7; D possibly corresponds to TRBD1 (6 bases). This sequence was found in a female donor in good health, enrolled as a control in a pregnancy study. The CDR3 sequence: CASSLTGLSEFYEQYF. CDR3 nucleotides: TGCGCCAGCAGCCTTACAGGGTTGAGCGAGTTCTACGAGCAGTACTTC.